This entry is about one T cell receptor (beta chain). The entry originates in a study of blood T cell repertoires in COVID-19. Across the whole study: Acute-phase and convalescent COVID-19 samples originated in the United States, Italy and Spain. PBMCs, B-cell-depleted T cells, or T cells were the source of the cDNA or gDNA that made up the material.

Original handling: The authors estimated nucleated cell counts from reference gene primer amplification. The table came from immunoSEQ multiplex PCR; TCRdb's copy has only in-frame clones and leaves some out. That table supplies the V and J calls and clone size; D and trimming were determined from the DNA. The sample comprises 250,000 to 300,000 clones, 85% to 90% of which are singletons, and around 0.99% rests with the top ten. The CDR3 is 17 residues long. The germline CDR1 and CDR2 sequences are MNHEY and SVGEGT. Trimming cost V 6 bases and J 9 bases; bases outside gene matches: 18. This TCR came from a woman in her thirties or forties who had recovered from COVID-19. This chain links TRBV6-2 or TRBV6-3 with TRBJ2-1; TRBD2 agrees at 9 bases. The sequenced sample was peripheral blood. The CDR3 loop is CASSPKHSGRPRGEQFF. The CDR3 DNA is TGTGCCAGCAGCCCTAAACACAGCGGGAGGCCCCGTGGTGAGCAGTTCTTC.